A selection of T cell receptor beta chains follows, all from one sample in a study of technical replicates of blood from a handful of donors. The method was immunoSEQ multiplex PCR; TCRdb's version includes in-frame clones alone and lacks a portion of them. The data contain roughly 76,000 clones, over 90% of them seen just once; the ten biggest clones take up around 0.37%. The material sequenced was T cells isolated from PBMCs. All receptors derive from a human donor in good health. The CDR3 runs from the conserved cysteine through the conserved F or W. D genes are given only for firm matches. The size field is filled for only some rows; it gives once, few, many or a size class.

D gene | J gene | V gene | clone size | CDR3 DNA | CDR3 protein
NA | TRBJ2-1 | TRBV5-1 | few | TGCGCCAGCAGCACTACCTCTGTTGCTAGGTCCTACAATGAGCAGTTCTTC | CASSTTSVARSYNEQFF
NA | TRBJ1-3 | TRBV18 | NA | TGTGCCAGCTCACCGAACAGGAATGGAAACACCATATATTTT | CASSPNRNGNTIYF
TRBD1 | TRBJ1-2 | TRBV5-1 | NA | TGCGCCAGCAGCTCCACCGGGACAGGGGATGGCTACACCTTC | CASSSTGTGDGYTF
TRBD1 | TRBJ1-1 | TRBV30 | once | TGTGCCTGGAACCGTGACAGGGCGTACACTGAAGCTTTCTTT | CAWNRDRAYTEAFF
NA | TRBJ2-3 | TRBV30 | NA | TGTGCCACCGAGAGGGCGGGGACAGATACGCAGTATTTT | CATERAGTDTQYF
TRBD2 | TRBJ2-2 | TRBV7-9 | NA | TGTGCCACTCAAGCGGGGCTCGCCGGGGAGCTGTTTTTT | CATQAGLAGELFF
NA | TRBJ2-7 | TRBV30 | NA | TGTGCCTGGACGTTAACTACATTCTACGAGCAGTACTTC | CAWTLTTFYEQYF
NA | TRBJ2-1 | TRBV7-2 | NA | TGTGCCAGCAGCTTTAGCCGGGACTCGGAGCAGTTCTTC | CASSFSRDSEQFF
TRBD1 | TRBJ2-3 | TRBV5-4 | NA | TGTGCCAGCAGCTTGGGTGGGACAGGGGGCACAGATACGCAGTATTTT | CASSLGGTGGTDTQYF
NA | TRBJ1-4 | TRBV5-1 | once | TGCGCCAGCAGCGAAAGAGGTGGGGGGGAACTGTTTTTT | CASSERGGGELFF
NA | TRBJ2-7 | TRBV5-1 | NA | TGCGCCAGCAGCTCCCATGCTGAGGCGGGCCCCTACGAGCAGTACTTC | CASSSHAEAGPYEQYF
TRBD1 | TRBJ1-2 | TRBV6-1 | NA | TGTGCCAGCAGCGGGACAGTCACTAACTATGGCTACACCTTC | CASSGTVTNYGYTF
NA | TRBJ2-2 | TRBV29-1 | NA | TGCAGCGTCAGGGGACAGCGGGCCGGGGAGCTGTTTTTT | CSVRGQRAGELFF
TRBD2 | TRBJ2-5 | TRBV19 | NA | TGTGCCAGTAGTTTCGGACTAGCGGGAGGAGGCGAGACCCAGTACTTC | CASSFGLAGGGETQYF
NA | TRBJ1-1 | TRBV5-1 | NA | TGCGCCAGCAGCTTGGGACAGTCCACTGAAGCTTTCTTT | CASSLGQSTEAFF
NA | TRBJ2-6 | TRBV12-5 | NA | TGTGCTAGTGGTTTGGTACGAGGAGCGCCCAACTCTGGGGCCAACGTCCTGACTTTC | CASGLVRGAPNSGANVLTF
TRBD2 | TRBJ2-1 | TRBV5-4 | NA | TGTGCCAGCAGCTTGTCAGCGGGAGTGTACAATGAGCAGTTCTTC | CASSLSAGVYNEQFF
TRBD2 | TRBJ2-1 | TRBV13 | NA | TGTGCCAGCAGCCTAATCGGGACTAGCCGCTACAATGAGCAGTTCTTC | CASSLIGTSRYNEQFF
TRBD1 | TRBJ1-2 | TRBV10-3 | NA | TGTGCCATCAGGCAACAGGGGCACGGCTACACCTTC | CAIRQQGHGYTF
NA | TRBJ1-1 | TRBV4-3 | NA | TGCGCCAGCAGCCAATATATCGGGAACACTGAAGCTTTCTTT | CASSQYIGNTEAFF
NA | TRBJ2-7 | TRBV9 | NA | TGTGCCAGCAGCGTAGGTTCTGCCTACGAGCAGTACTTC | CASSVGSAYEQYF
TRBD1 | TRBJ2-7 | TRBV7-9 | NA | TGTGCCAGCAACGAGGACAGGTCCTACGAGCAGTACTTC | CASNEDRSYEQYF